This T cell receptor beta chain comes out of a study of OX40 agonist ivuxolimab in advanced cancers. The method was immunoSEQ multiplex PCR; TCRdb's version includes in-frame clones alone and lacks a portion of them. Altogether approximately 40,000 clones are present, around 82% being singletons, with the ten largest covering roughly 8%. Germline lookup yields CDR1 MDHEN and CDR2 SYDVKM. V lost 5 bases to trimming and J lost 0 bases, with 17 bases between them. The CDR3 spans 17 residues. Blood draws occurred at baseline, cycle 4 day 1, and cycle 7 day 1. The material sequenced was CD4+ or CD8+ T cells sorted from blood, taken in a trial of the OX40 agonist ivuxolimab. The J gene is TRBJ2-1, the V gene TRBV28, with no clear D. This sequence was found in an adult with an advanced solid tumor such as melanoma, head and neck, liver or kidney cancer. The CDR3 sequence: CASSTPRSSSSYNEQFF. The CDR3 DNA is TGTGCCAGCAGTACCCCTAGGTCCTCGAGCTCCTACAATGAGCAGTTCTTC.